This passage covers 10 T cell receptor beta chains from one sample sequenced in a study of T cell repertoires in ileal Crohn's disease. Libraries were prepared by immunoSEQ multiplex PCR; TCRdb keeps only in-frame clonotypes and omits some of them. This table holds several hundred clones, 80% to 85% found once. Sequences were obtained from ileal tissue. These receptors all stem from an adult with Crohn's disease.

This chain joins TRBV4-2 and TRBJ2-1, with D perhaps matching TRBD2 (5 bases). The CDR3 contains 15 residues. With 0 bases removed from V and 4 bases from J, the gap between germline ends came to 10 bases. Per the germline V gene, CDR1 is LGHNA and CDR2 is YNFKEQ. CDR3 in DNA: TGTGCCAGCAGCCAAGAGGCTAGCAGTTACAATGAGCAGTTCTTC. The encoded protein is CASSQEASSYNEQFF.

The rearrangement links TRBV6-6 to TRBJ1-1; D is perhaps TRBD1 (6 bases). Trimming removed 5 bases from V and 1 base from J, with 14 bases in between. The germline CDR1 and CDR2 sequences are MNHNY and SVGAGI (reference sequence). The CDR3 is made up of 15 amino acids. CDR3 residues: CASSKGQYSNTEAFF. As DNA, the CDR3 is TGTGCCAGCAGTAAAGGACAGTATTCGAACACTGAAGCTTTCTTT.

In its sample, this clone was seen once. The V gene is TRBV6-5, the J gene TRBJ1-4; maybe TRBD1 (6 bases). Looked up from germline, CDR1 is MNHEY and CDR2 is SVGAGI. The CDR3 spans 13 residues. Trimming removed 5 bases at V and 8 bases at J, with 12 bases between. Written as DNA, the CDR3 is TGTGCCAGCAGTCCACAGGGTGTCGAAAAACTGTTTTTT. Encoded protein: CASSPQGVEKLFF.

The chain is built from TRBV7-8 and TRBJ2-3, with a weak D call TRBD2 (6 bases). V was trimmed by 5 bases and J by 3 bases, leaving 12 bases between them. Germline CDR1 is SGHVS and CDR2 is FQNEAQ. This CDR3 comprises 14 residues. The CDR3 spells CASSDGGRTDTQYF. DNA of the CDR3: TGTGCCAGCAGCGACGGGGGTAGGACAGATACGCAGTATTTT.

The chain links TRBV2 to TRBJ2-2; 7 bases fit TRBD1. Germline V lookup: CDR1 SNHLY, CDR2 FYNNEI. This CDR3 comprises 15 residues. V lost 6 bases to trimming and J lost 6 bases; unmatched junction nucleotides: 10. CDR3 in amino acids: CASSRGTTAPGELFF. The DNA for the CDR3 is TGTGCCAGCAGCAGGGGGACAACTGCCCCCGGGGAGCTGTTTTTT.

The rearrangement uses TRBV4-1 and TRBJ1-1, with 7 bases identical to TRBD1. CDR1 and CDR2 from the germline V gene are MGHRA and YSYEKL. The CDR3 sequence is 14 residues long. V was clipped by 3 bases and J by 0 bases; unmatched bases: 1. This chain's CDR3 is CASSQTGMNTEAFF. The CDR3, as DNA: TGCGCCAGCAGCCAGACAGGGATGAACACTGAAGCTTTCTTT.

The chain has TRBV15 and TRBJ1-1; D remains ambiguous. Germline CDR1 is LNHNV and CDR2 is YYDKDF (reference sequence). There are 17 residues in the CDR3. V lost 0 bases to trimming and J lost 1 base, with 15 bases between them. CDR3 sequence: CATSRDNTQYRNTEAFF. The CDR3 region has the DNA TGTGCCACCAGCAGAGACAACACACAGTATCGGAACACTGAAGCTTTCTTT. The entire variable domain, with the rest obtained from reference TRBV15 and TRBJ1-1, is as follows: DAMVIQNPRYQVTQFGKPVTLSCSQTLNHNVMYWYQQKSSQAPKLLFHYYDKDFNNEADTPDNFQSRRPNTSFCFLDIRSPGLGDTAMYLCATSRDNTQYRNTEAFFGQGTRLTVV.

This clone has a single count. This chain connects TRBV27 to TRBJ2-4; unclear D gene. Trimming pared 6 bases from V and 0 bases from J, leaving 18 bases between. Per the germline V gene, CDR1 is MNHEY and CDR2 is SMNVEV (reference sequence). The CDR3 has 17 residues. In DNA, the CDR3 is TGTGCCAGCAGCCTACTATCCCCCGGAGTAGCCAAAAACATTCAGTACTTC. This gives the protein CASSLLSPGVAKNIQYF.

The rearrangement uses TRBV10-1 and TRBJ2-1, with D tentatively TRBD2 (6 bases). The length of the CDR3 is 18 residues. The V end lost 11 bases, the J end lost 7 bases, and 33 bases lay between the germline ends. CDR1 and CDR2 (germline): WNHNN, SYGVQD (reference sequence). This CDR3 is CAHRAAPWDRRGPNEQFF. CDR3 coding DNA: TGCGCCCACCGAGCGGCTCCTTGGGATCGGAGGGGTCCTAATGAGCAGTTCTTC.

The rearrangement uses TRBV27 and TRBJ2-2; perhaps TRBD2 as D (6 bases). CDR1 MNHEY and CDR2 SMNVEV come from the germline V gene (reference sequence). V was clipped by 2 bases and J by 7 bases, with 11 bases between them. This CDR3 is 14 amino acids long. CDR3 bases: TGTGCCAGCAGTTTAGGAGGGTACAACGGGGAGCTGTTTTTT. The encoded protein is CASSLGGYNGELFF.